What follows describes a single T cell receptor beta chain. The target of this receptor is not known. It has no much larger one-base neighbor in the sample; base qualities were not kept. The data stem from a study of shared clonotypes between healthy human individuals (dated by TCRdb to between 2020 and 2021). Regarding the study in general: Three men and two women, aged 18 to 49 years, made up the cohort. Per donor, three plates each were used for CD4 naive and CD4 memory, two for CD8 naive, and one for CD8 memory. To estimate repertoire size and how much clonotypes are shared between individuals, the study performed deep sequencing of blood TCR repertoires from a few healthy adults. Different laboratories and diverse techniques were used to prepare libraries and sequence TCR repertoires, to increase sequencing depth and limit assay-specific biases. Per donor, leukapheresis produced somewhere between about 0.9 and 10 billion PBMCs. Summary of the overall study and its limitations: Naive subsets generally had larger estimated clonotype richness than memory subsets. Sampling was restricted to blood, and TCR repertoires in tissues likely differ from the TCR repertoires found in blood. Incomplete sequencing was indicated by rarefaction of sorted-subset datasets, despite the large sequencing depth. When several donors were compared, the shared fraction of clonotypes was about 5% for naive CD4, roughly 3.3% for naive CD8, 2% to 2.5% for memory CD4, and 0.4% for memory CD8. Clonotypes shared by all four sorted-subset donors showed higher generation probabilities than non-shared clonotypes. Pairwise subsampling indicated that sequencing depth was expected to affect the degree of clonotype sharing among donors. Because the study included only a small number of donors, the genetic and exposure-history diversity represented was limited.

TCR CDR3 regions were amplified from genomic DNA by multiplex PCR using the deep immunoSEQ assay. Extracted genomic DNA from each cell subset was spread evenly across all wells of several immunoSEQ 96-well plates, with each plate serving as a replicate. For sorted subsets, 200 to 250 ng genomic DNA, equal to tens of thousands of T cell genomes, was loaded into each replicate PCR. The purified libraries were quantified using a Qubit 3.0 fluorometer, sized with a Bioanalyzer 2100, and then quantified again using the KAPA Library Quantification kit. Every immunoSEQ 96-well plate was sequenced on a dedicated single-read 150-cycle Illumina NextSeq 550 flow cell. As for how the authors treated the data: Because only junctional sequences without quality scores were contained in the immunoSEQ output, filtering matching that applied to full-length reads could not be performed. Sequences were annotated with PyIR, a Python wrapper for IgBLAST v1.9, and V/J genes and CDR3 were assigned using IMGT germline references. Reads were removed for weak V/J assignments (E-value above 1e-6), missing CDR3, stop codons, out-of-frame junctions, or ambiguous translated residues. A V3J clonotype was defined by an identical inferred V gene, J gene, and CDR3 amino acid sequence. To compute the percentage overlap between repertoires, the number of shared unique clonotypes was divided by the size of the smaller repertoire. Three approaches were used to assess repertoire richness: RTK rarefaction, the Chao1 estimator, and Recon v2.1 estimates of unobserved clonotypes. OLGA was used to compute generation probabilities for all TCRbeta clonotypes that the gDNA method yielded from a handful of donors. TCRdb carries this immuneACCESS record with in-frame sequences only. Its versions omit some clonotypes, under half of them owing to an unresolved V gene in the studies checked, with the rest unexplained. V and J calls and clone size follow that table, whereas D and trimming were derived from the DNA. Across this sample there are a few million clones, with over 85% seen only once. The biggest ten clones account for around 1.7% of the sample.

CD8 naive samples consisted of CD45RO-negative cells that were positively selected for CCR7, yielding a CD45RA+CCR7+ population without TemRA cells. The donors were healthy, HIV-negative adults with no recently reported acute infections or vaccinations. All donors were Caucasian adults living in Nashville, Tennessee, USA. Blood was collected by leukapheresis, and PBMCs were isolated by Ficoll-Histopaque density gradient centrifugation and then cryopreserved in liquid nitrogen vapor phase. Analytical flow cytometry was used to check the purity and quantity of each magnetically sorted T cell population. Each sorted fraction had its genomic DNA isolated and then quantified by UV absorbance on a Nanodrop 2000c. The source of this sequence is a man aged 18 to 30 in good health. Some clones in this sample may be carry-over from other donors' samples. The sequenced sample consisted of naive CD8+ T cells from PBMCs. The sample's cell subset or site label, decoded: CD45RA+CCR7+.

The CDR3 region reads CATSGRDRELFF. The DNA sequence reads TGTGCCACCAGCGGTCGGGACAGGGAACTGTTTTTT. The chain joins TRBV15 to TRBJ1-4; 9 junctional bases match TRBD1. Unmatched junction bases come to 4, with V trimmed by 5 bases and J by 12 bases. The CDR3, cysteine through phenylalanine, is 12 amino acids long. Only the CDR3 DNA stays, 36 bases, in frame from base 1. The germline V gene encodes CDR1 LNHNV and CDR2 YYDKDF (reference sequence).